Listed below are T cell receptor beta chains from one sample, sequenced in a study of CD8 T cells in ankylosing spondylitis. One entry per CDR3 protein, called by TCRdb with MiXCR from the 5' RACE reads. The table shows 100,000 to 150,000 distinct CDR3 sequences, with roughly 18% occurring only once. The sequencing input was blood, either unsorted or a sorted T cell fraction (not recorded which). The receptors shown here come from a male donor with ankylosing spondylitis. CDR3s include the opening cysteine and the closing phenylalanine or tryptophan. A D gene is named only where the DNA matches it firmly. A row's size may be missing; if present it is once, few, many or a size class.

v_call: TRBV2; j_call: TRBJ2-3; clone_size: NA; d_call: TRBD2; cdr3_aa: CASSEAGGYTDTQYF; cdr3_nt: TGTGCCAGCAGTGAGGCGGGGGGCTACACAGATACGCAGTATTTT
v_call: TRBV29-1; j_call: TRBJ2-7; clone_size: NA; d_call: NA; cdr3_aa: CSVVDRYFYEQYF; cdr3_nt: TGCAGCGTAGTTGACAGGTACTTCTACGAGCAGTACTTC
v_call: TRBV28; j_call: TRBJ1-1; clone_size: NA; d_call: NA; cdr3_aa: CASSLLRKNTEAFF; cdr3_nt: TGTGCCAGCAGTTTATTACGGAAAAACACTGAAGCTTTCTTT
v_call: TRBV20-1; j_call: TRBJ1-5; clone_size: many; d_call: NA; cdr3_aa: CSASPGTAYSNQPQHF; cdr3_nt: TGCAGTGCTTCGCCCGGGACCGCCTATAGCAATCAGCCCCAGCATTTT
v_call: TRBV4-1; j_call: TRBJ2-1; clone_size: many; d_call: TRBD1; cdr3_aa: CASSLRGQGGNEQFF; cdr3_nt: TGCGCCAGCAGCCTCCGGGGACAGGGTGGCAATGAGCAGTTCTTC
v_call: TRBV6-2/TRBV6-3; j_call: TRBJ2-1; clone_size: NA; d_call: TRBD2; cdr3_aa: CASSLGGVDGGEQFF; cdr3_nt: TGTGCCAGCAGTTTGGGAGGGGTCGACGGGGGAGAGCAGTTCTTC
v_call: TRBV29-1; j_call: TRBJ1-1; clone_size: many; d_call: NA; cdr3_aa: CSVEGQGSTEAFF; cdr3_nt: TGCAGCGTTGAGGGTCAGGGGTCGACTGAAGCTTTCTTT
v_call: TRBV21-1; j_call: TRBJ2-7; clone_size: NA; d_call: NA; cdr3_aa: CASSKVSREDSYEQYF; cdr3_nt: TGTGCCAGCAGCAAAGTCTCGCGGGAGGACTCCTACGAGCAGTACTTC
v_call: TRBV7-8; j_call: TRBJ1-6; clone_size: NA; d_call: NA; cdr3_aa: CASSLARAPSSYNSPLHF; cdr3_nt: TGTGCCAGCAGCTTAGCGAGGGCCCCGAGCTCCTATAATTCACCCCTCCACTTT
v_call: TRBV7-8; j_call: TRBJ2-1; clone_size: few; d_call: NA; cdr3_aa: CASSPLGLSTYNEQFF; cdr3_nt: TGTGCCAGCAGCCCTCTTGGGCTAAGTACCTACAATGAGCAGTTCTTC
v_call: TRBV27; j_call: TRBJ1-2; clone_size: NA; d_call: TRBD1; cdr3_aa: CASMSRSGGSYGYTF; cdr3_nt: TGTGCCAGCATGTCAAGATCAGGGGGCAGCTATGGCTACACCTTC
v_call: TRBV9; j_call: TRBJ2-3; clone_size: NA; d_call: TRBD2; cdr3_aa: CASSVVASGPTDTQYF; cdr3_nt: TGTGCCAGCAGCGTAGTGGCTAGCGGTCCCACAGATACGCAGTATTTT
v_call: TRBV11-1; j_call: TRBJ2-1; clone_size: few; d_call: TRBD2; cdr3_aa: CASSLPAPTSGGNNEQFF; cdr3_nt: TGTGCCAGCAGCTTACCCGCCCCCACTAGCGGGGGGAACAATGAGCAGTTCTTC
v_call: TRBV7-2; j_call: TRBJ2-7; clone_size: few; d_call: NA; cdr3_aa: CASSFLGGGLMYEQYF; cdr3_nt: TGTGCCAGCAGCTTTCTGGGTGGGGGCCTTATGTACGAGCAGTACTTC
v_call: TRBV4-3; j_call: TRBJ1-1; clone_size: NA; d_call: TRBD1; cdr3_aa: CASSQARGTVNTEAFF; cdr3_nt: TGCGCCAGCAGCCAAGCCAGAGGGACAGTAAACACTGAAGCTTTCTTT
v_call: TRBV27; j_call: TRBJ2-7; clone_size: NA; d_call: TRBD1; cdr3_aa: CASSQAGTGAGEQYF; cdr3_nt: TGTGCCAGCAGTCAAGCTGGGACAGGGGCGGGCGAGCAGTACTTC
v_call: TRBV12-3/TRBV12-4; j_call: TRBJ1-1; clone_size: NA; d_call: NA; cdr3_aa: CASTPGVITEAFF; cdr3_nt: TGTGCCAGCACCCCTGGCGTGATCACTGAAGCTTTCTTT
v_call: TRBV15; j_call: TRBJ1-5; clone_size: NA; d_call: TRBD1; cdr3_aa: CATRRGQGVNQPQHF; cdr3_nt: TGTGCCACCAGGAGGGGACAGGGAGTAAATCAGCCCCAGCATTTT
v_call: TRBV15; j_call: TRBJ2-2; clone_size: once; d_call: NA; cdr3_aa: CATSRPVGGTGELFF; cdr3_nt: TGTGCCACCAGCCGTCCGGTCGGGGGCACCGGGGAGCTGTTTTTT
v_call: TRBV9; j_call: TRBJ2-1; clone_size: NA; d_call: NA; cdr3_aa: CASSATRATEQFF; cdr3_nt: TGTGCCAGCAGCGCGACAAGGGCAACTGAGCAGTTCTTC
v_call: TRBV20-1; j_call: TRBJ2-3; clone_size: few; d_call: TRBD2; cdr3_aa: CSAPPDSGRTDTQYF; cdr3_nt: TGCAGTGCTCCGCCAGATAGCGGGAGAACAGATACGCAGTATTTT
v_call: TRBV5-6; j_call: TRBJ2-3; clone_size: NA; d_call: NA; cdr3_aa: CASSWASTDTQYF; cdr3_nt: TGTGCCAGCAGCTGGGCGAGCACAGATACGCAGTATTTT
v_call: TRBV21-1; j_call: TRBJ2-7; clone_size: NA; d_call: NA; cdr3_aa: CASSKMVKSAGSDEQYF; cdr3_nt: TGTGCCAGCAGCAAAATGGTCAAGAGCGCGGGATCGGACGAGCAGTACTTC
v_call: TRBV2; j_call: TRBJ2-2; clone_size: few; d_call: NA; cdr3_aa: CASGPPVTGDLFF; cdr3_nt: TGTGCCAGCGGCCCCCCAGTCACCGGGGATCTGTTTTTT
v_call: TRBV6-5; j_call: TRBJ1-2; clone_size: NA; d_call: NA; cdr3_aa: CASSYQGNYGYTF; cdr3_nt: TGTGCCAGCAGTTATCAGGGGAACTATGGCTACACCTTC
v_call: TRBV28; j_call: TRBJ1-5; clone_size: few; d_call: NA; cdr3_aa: CASLSKNQPQHF; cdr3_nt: TGTGCCAGCTTGAGCAAAAATCAGCCCCAGCATTTT
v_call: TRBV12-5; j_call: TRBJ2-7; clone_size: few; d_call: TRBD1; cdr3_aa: CASGFPGQDYEQYF; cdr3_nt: TGTGCTAGTGGTTTCCCGGGACAGGACTACGAGCAGTACTTC
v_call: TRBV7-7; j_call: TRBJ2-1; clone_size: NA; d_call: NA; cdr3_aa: CASSSGPPTEQFF; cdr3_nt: TGTGCTAGCAGCTCAGGCCCACCCACTGAGCAGTTCTTC
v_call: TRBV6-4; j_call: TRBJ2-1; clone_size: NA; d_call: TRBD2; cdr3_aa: CASSLAGGENEQFF; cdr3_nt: TGTGCCAGCAGTTTAGCGGGAGGTGAGAATGAGCAGTTCTTC
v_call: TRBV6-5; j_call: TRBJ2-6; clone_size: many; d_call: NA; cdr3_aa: CASSYSETRANVLTF; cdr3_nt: TGTGCCAGCAGTTACTCGGAGACGAGGGCCAACGTCCTGACTTTC
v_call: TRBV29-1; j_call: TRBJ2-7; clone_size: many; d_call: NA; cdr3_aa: CSVRTAREHEQYF; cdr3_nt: TGCAGCGTCAGGACGGCCCGGGAACACGAGCAGTACTTC
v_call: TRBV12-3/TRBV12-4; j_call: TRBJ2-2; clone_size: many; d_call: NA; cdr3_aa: CASSPGLSGELFF; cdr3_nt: TGTGCCAGCAGTCCAGGACTATCCGGGGAGCTGTTTTTT
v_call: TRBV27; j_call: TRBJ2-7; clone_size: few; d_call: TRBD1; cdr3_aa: CASSFSIPGGYEQYF; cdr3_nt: TGTGCCAGCAGTTTCTCAATCCCAGGGGGCTACGAGCAGTACTTC
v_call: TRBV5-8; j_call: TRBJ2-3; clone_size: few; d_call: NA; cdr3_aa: CASSLFSGNVETQYF; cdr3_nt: TGTGCCAGCAGCTTGTTTTCTGGTAATGTCGAGACGCAGTATTTT
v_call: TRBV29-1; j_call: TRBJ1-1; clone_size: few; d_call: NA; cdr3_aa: CSVSGPEAFF; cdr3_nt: TGCAGCGTTTCCGGGCCAGAAGCTTTCTTT